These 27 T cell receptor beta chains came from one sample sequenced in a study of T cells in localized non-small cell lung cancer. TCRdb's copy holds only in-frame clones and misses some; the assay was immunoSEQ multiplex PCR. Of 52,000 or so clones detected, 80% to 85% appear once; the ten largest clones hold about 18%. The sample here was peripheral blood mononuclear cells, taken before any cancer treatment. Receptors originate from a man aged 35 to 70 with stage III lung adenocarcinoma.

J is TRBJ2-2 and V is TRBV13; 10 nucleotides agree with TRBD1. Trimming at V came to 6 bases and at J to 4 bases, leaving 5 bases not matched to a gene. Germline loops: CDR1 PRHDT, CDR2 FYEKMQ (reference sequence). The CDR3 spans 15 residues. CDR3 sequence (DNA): TGTGCCAGCAGTTGGACAGGGGGATCCACCGGGGAGCTGTTTTTT. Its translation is CASSWTGGSTGELFF.

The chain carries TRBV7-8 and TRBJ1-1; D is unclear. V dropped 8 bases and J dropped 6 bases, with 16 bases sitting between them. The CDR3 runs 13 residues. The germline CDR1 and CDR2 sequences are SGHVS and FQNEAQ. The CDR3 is CASAFLDRPEAFF. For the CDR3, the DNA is TGTGCCAGCGCCTTCTTGGATCGCCCTGAAGCTTTCTTT.

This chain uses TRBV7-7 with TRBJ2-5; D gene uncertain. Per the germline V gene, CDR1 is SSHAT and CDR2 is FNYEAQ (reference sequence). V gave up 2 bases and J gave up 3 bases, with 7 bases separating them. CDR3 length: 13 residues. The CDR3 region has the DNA TGTGCCAGCAGCTTATGGCAGGAAGAGACCCAGTACTTC. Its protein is CASSLWQEETQYF.

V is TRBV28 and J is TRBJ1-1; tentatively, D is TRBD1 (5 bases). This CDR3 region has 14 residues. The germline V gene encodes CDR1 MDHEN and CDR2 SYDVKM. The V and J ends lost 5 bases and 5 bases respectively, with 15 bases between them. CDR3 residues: CASSLGARGTEAFF. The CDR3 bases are TGTGCCAGCAGTCTTGGAGCCCGGGGGACTGAAGCTTTCTTT. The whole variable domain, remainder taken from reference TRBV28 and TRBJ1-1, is DVKVTQSSRYLVKRTGEKVFLECVQDMDHENMFWYRQDPGLGLRLIYFSYDVKMKEKGDIPEGYSVSREKKERFSLILESASTNQTSMYLCASSLGARGTEAFFGQGTRLTVV.

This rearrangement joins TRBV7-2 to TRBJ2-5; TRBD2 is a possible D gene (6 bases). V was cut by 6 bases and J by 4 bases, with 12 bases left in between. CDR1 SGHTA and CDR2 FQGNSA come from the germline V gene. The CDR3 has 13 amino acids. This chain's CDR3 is CASSGRRRETQYF. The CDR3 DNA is TGTGCCAGCAGTGGGAGGAGACGAGAGACCCAGTACTTC.

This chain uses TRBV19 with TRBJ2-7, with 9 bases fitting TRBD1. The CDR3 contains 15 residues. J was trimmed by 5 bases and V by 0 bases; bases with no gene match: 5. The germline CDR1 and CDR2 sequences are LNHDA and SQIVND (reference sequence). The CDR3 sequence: CASSIEGTGLHEQYF. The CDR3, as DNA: TGTGCCAGTAGTATAGAAGGGACAGGGTTACACGAGCAGTACTTC.

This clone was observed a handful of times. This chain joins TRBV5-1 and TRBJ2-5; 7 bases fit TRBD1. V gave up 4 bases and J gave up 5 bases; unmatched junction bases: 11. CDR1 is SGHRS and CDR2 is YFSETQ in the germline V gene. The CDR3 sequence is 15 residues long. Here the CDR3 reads CASSAAGTDFETQYF. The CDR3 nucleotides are TGCGCCAGCAGCGCCGCCGGGACAGACTTCGAGACCCAGTACTTC.

The CDR3 here is CASSITYYVSSYEQYF. The CDR3 bases are TGTGCCAGTAGTATAACCTACTACGTTAGCTCCTACGAGCAGTACTTC. The rearrangement links TRBV19 to TRBJ2-7, with D hard to call. Germline V lookup: CDR1 LNHDA, CDR2 SQIVND (reference sequence). This CDR3 comprises 16 residues. Trimming left V 2 bases short and J 0 bases short, with 14 bases between.

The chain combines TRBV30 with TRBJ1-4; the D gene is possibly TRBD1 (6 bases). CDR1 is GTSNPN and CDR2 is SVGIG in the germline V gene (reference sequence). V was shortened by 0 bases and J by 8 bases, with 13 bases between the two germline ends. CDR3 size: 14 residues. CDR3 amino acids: CAWSVQGHREKLFF. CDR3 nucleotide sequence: TGTGCCTGGAGTGTACAGGGACACCGAGAAAAACTGTTTTTT.

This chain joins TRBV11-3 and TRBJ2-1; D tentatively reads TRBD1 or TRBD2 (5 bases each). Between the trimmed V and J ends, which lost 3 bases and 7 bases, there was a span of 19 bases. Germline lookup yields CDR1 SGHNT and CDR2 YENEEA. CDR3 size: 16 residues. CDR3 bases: TGTGCCAGCAGCTTCGTTAGAGAGGGCCCAGGGAATGAGCAGTTCTTC. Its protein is CASSFVREGPGNEQFF.

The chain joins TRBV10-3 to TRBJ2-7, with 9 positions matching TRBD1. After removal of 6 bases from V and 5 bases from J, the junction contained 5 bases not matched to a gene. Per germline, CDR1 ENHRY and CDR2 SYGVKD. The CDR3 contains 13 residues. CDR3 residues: CAIRGQGGDEQYF. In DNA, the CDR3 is TGTGCCATCAGGGGACAGGGTGGCGACGAGCAGTACTTC.

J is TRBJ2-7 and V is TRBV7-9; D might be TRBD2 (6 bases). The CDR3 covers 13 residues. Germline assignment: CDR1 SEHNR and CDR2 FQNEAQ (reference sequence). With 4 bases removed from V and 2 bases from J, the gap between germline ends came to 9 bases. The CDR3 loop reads CASSSGLTYEQYF. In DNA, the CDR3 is TGTGCCAGCAGCTCAGGACTAACCTACGAGCAGTACTTC. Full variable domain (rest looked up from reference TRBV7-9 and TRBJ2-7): DTGVSQNPRHKITKRGQNVTFRCDPISEHNRLYWYRQTLGQGPEFLTYFQNEAQLEKSRLLSDRFSAERPKGSFSTLEIQRTEQGDSAMYLCASSSGLTYEQYFGPGTRLTVT.

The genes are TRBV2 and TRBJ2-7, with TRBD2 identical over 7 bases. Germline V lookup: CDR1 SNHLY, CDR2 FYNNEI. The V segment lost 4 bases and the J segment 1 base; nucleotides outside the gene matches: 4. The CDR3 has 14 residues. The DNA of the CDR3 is TGTGCCAGCAGTGTTGGGGGGGAGTCCTACGAGCAGTACTTC. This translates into CASSVGGESYEQYF.

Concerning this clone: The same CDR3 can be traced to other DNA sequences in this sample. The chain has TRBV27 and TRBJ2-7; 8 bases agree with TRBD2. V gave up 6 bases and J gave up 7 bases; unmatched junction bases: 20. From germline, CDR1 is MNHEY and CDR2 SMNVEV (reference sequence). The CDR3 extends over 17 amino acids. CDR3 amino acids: CASSRQPGLVATGEQYF. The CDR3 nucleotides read TGTGCCAGCAGCCGACAACCGGGACTAGTCGCCACAGGGGAGCAGTACTTC.

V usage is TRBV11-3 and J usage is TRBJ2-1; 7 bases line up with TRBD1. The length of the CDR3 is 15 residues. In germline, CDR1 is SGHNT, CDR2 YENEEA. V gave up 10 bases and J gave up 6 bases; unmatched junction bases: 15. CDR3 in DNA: TGTGCCACAAATTTTGGGGCAGGGGGTGGCAATGAGCAGTTCTTC. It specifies CATNFGAGGGNEQFF.

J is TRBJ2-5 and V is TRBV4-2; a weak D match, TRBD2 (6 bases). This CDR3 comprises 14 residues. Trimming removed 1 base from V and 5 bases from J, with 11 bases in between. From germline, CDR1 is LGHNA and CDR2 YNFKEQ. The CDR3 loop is CASSQAGVRETQYF. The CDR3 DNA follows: TGTGCCAGCAGCCAAGCGGGGGTCCGGGAGACCCAGTACTTC.

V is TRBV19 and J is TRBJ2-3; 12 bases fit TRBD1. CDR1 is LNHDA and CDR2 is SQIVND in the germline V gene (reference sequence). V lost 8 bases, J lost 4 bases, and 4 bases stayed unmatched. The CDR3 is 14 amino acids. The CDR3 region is CASGGQGAADTQYF. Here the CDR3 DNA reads TGTGCCAGTGGGGGACAGGGGGCGGCAGATACGCAGTATTTT.

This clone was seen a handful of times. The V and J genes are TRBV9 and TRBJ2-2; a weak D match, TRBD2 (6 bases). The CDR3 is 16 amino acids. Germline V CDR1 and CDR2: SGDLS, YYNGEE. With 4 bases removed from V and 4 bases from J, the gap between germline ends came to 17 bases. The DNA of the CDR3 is TGTGCCAGCAGCCCTGGGGTGGGAGGTACCACCGGGGAGCTGTTTTTT. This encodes CASSPGVGGTTGELFF.

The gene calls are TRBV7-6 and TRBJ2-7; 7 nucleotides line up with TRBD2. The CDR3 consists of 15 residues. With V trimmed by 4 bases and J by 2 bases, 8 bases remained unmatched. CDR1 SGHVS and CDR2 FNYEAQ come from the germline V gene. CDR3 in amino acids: CASSSGGPTAYEQYF. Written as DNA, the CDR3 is TGTGCCAGCAGCTCGGGGGGACCCACCGCCTACGAGCAGTACTTC.

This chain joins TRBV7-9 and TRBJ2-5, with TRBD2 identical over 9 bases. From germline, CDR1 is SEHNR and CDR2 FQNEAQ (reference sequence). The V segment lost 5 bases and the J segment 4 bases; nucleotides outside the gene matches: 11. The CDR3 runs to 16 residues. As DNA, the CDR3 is TGTGCCAGCAGCCCTCAAGCGGGGGGCATCGGAGAGACCCAGTACTTC. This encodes CASSPQAGGIGETQYF.

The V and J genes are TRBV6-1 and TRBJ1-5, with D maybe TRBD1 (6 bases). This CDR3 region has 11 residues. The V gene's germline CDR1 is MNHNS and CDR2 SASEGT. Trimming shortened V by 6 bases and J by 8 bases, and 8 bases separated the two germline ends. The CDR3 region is CASRAGEPQHF. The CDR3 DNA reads TGTGCCAGCAGGGCAGGGGAGCCCCAGCATTTT.

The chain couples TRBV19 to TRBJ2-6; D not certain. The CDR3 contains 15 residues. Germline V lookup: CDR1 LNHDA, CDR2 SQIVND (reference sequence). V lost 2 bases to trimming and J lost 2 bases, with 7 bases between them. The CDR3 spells CASSISGAGANVLTF. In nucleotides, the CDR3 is TGTGCCAGTAGTATATCTGGTGCTGGGGCCAACGTCCTGACTTTC.

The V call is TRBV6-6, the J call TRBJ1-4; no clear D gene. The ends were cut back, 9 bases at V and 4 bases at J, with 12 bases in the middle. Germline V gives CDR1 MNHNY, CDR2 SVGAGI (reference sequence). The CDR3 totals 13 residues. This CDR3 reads CASKKMVNEKLFF. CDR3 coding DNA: TGTGCCAGTAAGAAGATGGTTAATGAAAAACTGTTTTTT.

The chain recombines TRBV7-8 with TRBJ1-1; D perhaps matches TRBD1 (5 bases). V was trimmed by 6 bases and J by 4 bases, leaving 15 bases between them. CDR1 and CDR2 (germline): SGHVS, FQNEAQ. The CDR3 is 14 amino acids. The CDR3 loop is CASSLFEGSTEAFF. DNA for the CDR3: TGTGCCAGCAGTTTGTTCGAGGGGTCCACTGAAGCTTTCTTT.

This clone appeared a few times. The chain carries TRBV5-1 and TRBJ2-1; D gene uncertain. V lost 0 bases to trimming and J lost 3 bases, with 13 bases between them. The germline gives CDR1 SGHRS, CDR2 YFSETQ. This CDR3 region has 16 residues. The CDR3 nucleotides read TGCGCCAGCAGCTTGGAGAGCTATCTAGTCTACAATGAGCAGTTCTTC. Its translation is CASSLESYLVYNEQFF.

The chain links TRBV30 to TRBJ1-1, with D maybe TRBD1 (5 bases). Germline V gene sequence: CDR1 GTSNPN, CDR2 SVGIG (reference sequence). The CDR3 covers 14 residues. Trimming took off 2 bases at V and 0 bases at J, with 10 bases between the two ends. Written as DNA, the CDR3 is TGTGCCTGGAGTCCGGGACTTTTGAACACTGAAGCTTTCTTT. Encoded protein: CAWSPGLLNTEAFF.

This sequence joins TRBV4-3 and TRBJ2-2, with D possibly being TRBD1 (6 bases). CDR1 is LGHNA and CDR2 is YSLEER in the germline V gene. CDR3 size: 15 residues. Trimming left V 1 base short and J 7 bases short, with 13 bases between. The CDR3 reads CASSQAAGVGGELFF. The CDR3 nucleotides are TGCGCCAGCAGCCAAGCGGCAGGGGTGGGCGGGGAGCTGTTTTTT.